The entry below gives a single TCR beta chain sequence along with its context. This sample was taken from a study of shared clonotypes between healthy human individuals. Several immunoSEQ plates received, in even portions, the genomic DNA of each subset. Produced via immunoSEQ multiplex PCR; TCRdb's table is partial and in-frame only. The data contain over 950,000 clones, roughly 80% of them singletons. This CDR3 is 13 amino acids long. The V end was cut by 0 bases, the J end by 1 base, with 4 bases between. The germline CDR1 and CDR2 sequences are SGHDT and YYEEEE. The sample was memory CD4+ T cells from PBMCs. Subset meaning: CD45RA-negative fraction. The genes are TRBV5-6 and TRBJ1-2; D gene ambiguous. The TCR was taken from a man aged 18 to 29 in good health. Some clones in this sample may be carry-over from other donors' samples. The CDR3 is CASSLVDNYGYTF. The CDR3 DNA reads TGTGCCAGCAGCTTGGTTGATAACTATGGCTACACCTTC. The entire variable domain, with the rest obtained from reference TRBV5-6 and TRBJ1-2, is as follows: DAGVTQSPTHLIKTRGQQVTLRCSPKSGHDTVSWYQQALGQGPQFIFQYYEEEERQRGNFPDRFSGHQFPNYSSELNVNALLLGDSALYLCASSLVDNYGYTFGSGTRLTVV.